This TCR beta chain came from a study of resident and recirculating memory T cells in vitiligo. Some clones are missing from TCRdb's copy, which holds only in-frame ones; the method was immunoSEQ multiplex PCR. The sample has roughly 76,000 clones, roughly nine tenths seen once. Losses at the gene ends were 8 bases for V and 0 bases for J; bases not matched to a gene: 6. Germline CDR1 reads MNHNY; CDR2 reads SVGAGI (reference sequence). The CDR3 is made up of 15 amino acids. The receptor was derived from a male donor with vitiligo. The sequencing sample was made of blood. The genes are TRBV6-6 and TRBJ1-4, with 7 bases fitting TRBD1. For the CDR3, the DNA is TGTGCCAGCGGCCGACAGGGCGCAACTAATGAAAAACTGTTTTTT. Residues: CASGRQGATNEKLFF.